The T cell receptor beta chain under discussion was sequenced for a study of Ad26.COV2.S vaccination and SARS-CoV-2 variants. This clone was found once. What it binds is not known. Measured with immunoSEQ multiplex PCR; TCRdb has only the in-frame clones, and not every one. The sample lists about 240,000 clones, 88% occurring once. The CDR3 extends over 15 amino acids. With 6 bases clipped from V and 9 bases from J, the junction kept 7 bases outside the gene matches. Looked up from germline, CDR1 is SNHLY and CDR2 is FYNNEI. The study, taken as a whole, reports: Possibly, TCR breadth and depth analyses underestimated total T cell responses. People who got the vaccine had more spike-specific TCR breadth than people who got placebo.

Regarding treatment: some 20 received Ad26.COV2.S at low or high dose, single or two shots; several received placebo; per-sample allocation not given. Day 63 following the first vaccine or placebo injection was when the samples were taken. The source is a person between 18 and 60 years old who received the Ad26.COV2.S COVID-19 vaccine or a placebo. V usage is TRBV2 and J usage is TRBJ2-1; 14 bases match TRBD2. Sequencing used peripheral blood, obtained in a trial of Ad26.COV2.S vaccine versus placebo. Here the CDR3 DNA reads TGTGCCAGCAGCCAAGGGACTAGCGGGAGCATTGAGCAGTTCTTC. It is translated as CASSQGTSGSIEQFF.